Listed below are T cell receptor beta chains from one sample, sequenced in a study of OX40 agonist ivuxolimab in advanced cancers. This table comes from immunoSEQ multiplex PCR, and its TCRdb copy is limited to in-frame clones, with some not included. There are fewer than 30,000 clones in the sample; approximately 78% occur only once, and approximately 20% lies in the top ten. The input for sequencing was CD4+ or CD8+ T cells sorted from blood, taken in a trial of the OX40 agonist ivuxolimab. The origin of the receptors is an adult with an advanced solid tumor such as melanoma, head and neck, liver or kidney cancer. The CDR3 runs from the conserved cysteine through the conserved F or W.

v_gene,CDR3aa
TRBV4-1,CASSQGTGFQPQHF
TRBV5-4,CASSPGSGPYEQYF
TRBV28,CASSQDSRTDTQYF
TRBV7-9,CASSLLRDRGRNEQFF
TRBV6-5,CASAAGTGVYEQYF
TRBV28,CASSPDIAGGRTDTQYF
TRBV6-5,CASTPSGIHTDTQYF
TRBV4-1,CASSQGPDSGSVRNEQFF
TRBV2,CASSEGQLGQYF
TRBV2,CASSESGRGYEQYF
TRBV28,CASSFLGVQYF